Given below is one TCR beta chain in context. Which cohort a participant joined came from the clinical history participants gave. This sample was included in a study of blood T cell repertoires in COVID-19. In the authors' workflow: The authors estimated nucleated cell counts from reference gene primer amplification. Generated by immunoSEQ multiplex PCR, the TCRdb table keeps only in-frame clones and is missing some. The V and J calls and the clone size are those of that table, but D and trimming were determined from the DNA. This table holds 200,000 to 250,000 clones, 80% to 90% found once. CDR1 is MDHEN, CDR2 SYDVKM, per germline. The CDR3 loop spans 15 amino acids. The junction had 8 bases not matched to a gene; V was cut back by 7 bases and J by 0 bases.

The material sequenced was PBMCs or T cells enriched from blood (not recorded which). This receptor was taken from a man between 18 and 29 years old with acute COVID-19. The chain carries TRBV28 and TRBJ2-7, with 8 nucleotides matching TRBD2. The CDR3 reads CASNPNSGVSYEQYF. In nucleotides, the CDR3 is TGTGCCAGCAACCCGAATAGCGGGGTCTCCTACGAGCAGTACTTC. Based on the CDR3 plus reference TRBV28 and TRBJ2-7, the full variable domain is DVKVTQSSRYLVKRTGEKVFLECVQDMDHENMFWYRQDPGLGLRLIYFSYDVKMKEKGDIPEGYSVSREKKERFSLILESASTNQTSMYLCASNPNSGVSYEQYFGPGTRLTVT.